The next 10 T cell receptor beta chains were all read from a single sample in a study of regulatory T cells in long-lasting Graves disease. Sample time point: newly diagnosed GD, antithyroid drugs for less than 3 months. Generation of the TCR library employed RNA extracted from PBMCs. Relying on iRepertoire HTBI primers and Arm-PCR of CDR3 regions, the team built TCR beta libraries. TCRdb redid the calling of the multiplex PCR reads with MiXCR, one entry per CDR3 protein. Found here are roughly 380,000 distinct CDR3 sequences, approximately 15% of them singletons; the top ten hold 30%. This sample was also put to use in a study of T cells in Graves' hyperthyroidism and ophthalmopathy.

Source: peripheral blood mononuclear cells (PBMCs), taken at new diagnosis, from a patient treated with antithyroid drugs. These receptors came from a man aged 35-49 years with Graves disease.

This clonotype was seen repeatedly, ten times or more. V is TRBV6-1 and J is TRBJ2-2, with 9 bases lining up with TRBD1. Germline V gene data show CDR1 as MNHNS and CDR2 as SASEGT. The CDR3 extends over 18 amino acids. V lost 6 bases, J lost 3 bases, and 14 bases stayed unmatched. The CDR3 sequence is CASSTRRQGGSHTGELFF. DNA for the CDR3: TGTGCCAGCAGCACCCGCAGACAGGGGGGATCGCACACCGGGGAGCTGTTTTTT.

This clonotype was counted at least ten times. The rearrangement links TRBV20-1 to TRBJ2-1, with TRBD1 identical over 9 bases. Trimming took 1 base from V and 8 from J; bases not matched to a gene: 12. The germline V gene encodes CDR1 DFQATT and CDR2 SNEGSKA (reference sequence). The CDR3 has 16 residues. The CDR3 bases are TGCAGTGCTAGAGCCACAGGGGGCGGCCCTATCGATGAGCAGTTCTTC. Amino acid sequence: CSARATGGGPIDEQFF.

This clonotype occurred a few times. V is TRBV14 and J is TRBJ2-7; D is possibly TRBD1 (6 bases). Trimming took 6 bases from V and 2 from J, leaving 14 bases between them. There are 14 residues in the CDR3. Per germline, CDR1 SGHDN and CDR2 FVKESK. For the CDR3, the DNA is TGTGCCAGCAGTAGCGCCTGGGGGCCCTACGAGCAGTACTTC. Protein: CASSSAWGPYEQYF.

This clonotype was observed at least ten times. The chain uses TRBV12-3 or TRBV12-4 and TRBJ1-1, with D hard to call. The CDR3 spans 15 residues. Deletions cut 3 bases from V and 1 base from J, with 12 bases between. DNA for the CDR3: TGTGCCAGCAGTTTTCCCTGGACGGGGAACACTGAAGCTTTCTTT. It yields the protein CASSFPWTGNTEAFF.

This clonotype was recorded at least ten times. The chain couples TRBV7-9 to TRBJ2-3, with 7 nucleotides matching TRBD2. Trimming cost V 1 base and J 0 bases; bases outside gene matches: 10. Germline CDR1 SEHNR, CDR2 FQNEAQ (reference sequence). This CDR3 is 18 amino acids long. This CDR3 is CASSLEGLRRPSTDTQYF. The CDR3, as DNA: TGTGCCAGCAGCTTAGAGGGACTACGCCGGCCTAGCACAGATACGCAGTATTTT.

V usage is TRBV7-3 and J usage is TRBJ2-7; perhaps TRBD1 as D (6 bases). The ends were cut back, 1 base at V and 3 bases at J, with 13 bases in the middle. Per the germline V gene, CDR1 is SGHTA and CDR2 is FQGTGA. This CDR3 is built from 15 residues. The CDR3 loop reads CASSLSGGTGYEQYF. In nucleotides, the CDR3 is TGTGCCAGCAGCTTAAGTGGGGGCACCGGCTACGAGCAGTACTTC.

There are many counts of this clonotype. The chain carries TRBV2 and TRBJ1-1; no firm D call. Germline V gene data show CDR1 as SNHLY and CDR2 as FYNNEI. There are 13 residues in the CDR3. Trimming pared 3 bases from V and 6 bases from J, leaving 11 bases between. CDR3 sequence (DNA): TGTGCCAGCAGTGAGTTAAGTTACGCTGAAGCTTTCTTT. Its protein product is CASSELSYAEAFF.

This clonotype appeared many times. This chain links TRBV28 with TRBJ1-6, with D possibly matching TRBD1 (5 bases). Trimming removed 6 bases from V and 10 bases from J, with 19 bases in between. This CDR3 spans 15 amino acids. Germline CDR1 and CDR2: MDHEN and SYDVKM. CDR3 nucleotide sequence: TGTGCCAGCAGCCTCTTGAGGGGAGTTGCATCACCCCTCCACTTT. This codes for CASSLLRGVASPLHF.

In this sample, this clonotype turned up a few times. The chain uses TRBV29-1 and TRBJ2-3; perhaps TRBD2 as D (5 bases). Germline V gene sequence: CDR1 SQVTM, CDR2 ANQGSEA. V was cut by 3 bases and J by 1 base, with 11 bases left in between. The CDR3 sequence is 14 residues long. The CDR3: CSVEFWTGTDTQYF. As DNA, the CDR3 is TGCAGCGTTGAGTTTTGGACTGGCACAGATACGCAGTATTTT.

The table lists this clonotype with many counts. The CDR3 DNA reads as TGTGCCAGCCGCCTCAGGACAGATACGCAGTATTTT. It is translated as CASRLRTDTQYF. This sequence joins TRBV6-2 or TRBV6-3 and TRBJ2-3; no clear D. Per the germline V gene, CDR1 is MNHEY and CDR2 is SVGEGT. The CDR3 contains 12 residues. Trimming pared 8 bases from V and 3 bases from J, leaving 9 bases between.